This T cell receptor (beta chain) was documented in a study of shared clonotypes between healthy human individuals. At a deep level, the assay was run. The data were produced by immunoSEQ multiplex PCR, yet TCRdb's version contains in-frame clones alone and is incomplete. The sample carries roughly 2.5 million clones, more than 80% recorded once. This clone was observed a single time. Germline V lookup: CDR1 MNHNS, CDR2 SASEGT. The CDR3 is 14 amino acids. Trimming left V 6 bases short and J 1 base short, with 12 bases between. This chain connects TRBV6-1 to TRBJ1-1, with D tentatively TRBD1 (5 bases). Input material: naive CD4+ T cells sorted from blood. The subset here: CD45RA+ positively selected. The clonotype originates from a man younger than 35 in good health. For the CDR3, the DNA is TGTGCCAGCAGCCGACAGAGCCAGAACACTGAAGCTTTCTTT. It codes for CASSRQSQNTEAFF.